These T cell receptor beta chains were read from a single sample in a study of blood T cell repertoires in COVID-19. Libraries were prepared by immunoSEQ multiplex PCR; TCRdb keeps only in-frame clonotypes and omits some of them. The table records 55,000 to 75,000 clones, around 86% of them present only once. Material: peripheral blood. These receptors originate from a human donor with active COVID-19. The donor label of this sample is uncertain. Both conserved end residues are part of each CDR3. Each record gives: clone size, D gene, V gene, J gene, CDR3 length, CDR3 protein, CDR3 DNA. D genes are given only for firm matches. Clone size is not always given. Where it is, it says once, few, many or a class for expanded clones.

once	TRBD1	TRBV4-1	TRBJ2-1	17	CASSQATLGTGNNEQFF	TGCGCCAGCAGCCAAGCGACTCTCGGGACAGGCAACAATGAGCAGTTCTTC
-	-	TRBV27	TRBJ1-2	15	CASSPNEGLGYGYTF	TGTGCCAGCAGCCCCAACGAGGGCCTTGGCTATGGCTACACCTTC
-	TRBD1	TRBV4-1	TRBJ2-4	14	CASSQAGTGNIQYF	TGCGCCAGCAGCCAAGCCGGGACAGGGAACATTCAGTACTTC
-	TRBD1	TRBV5-1	TRBJ2-7	14	CASSSLDRGNEQYF	TGCGCCAGCAGCTCCCTTGACAGGGGGAACGAGCAGTACTTC
once	TRBD1	TRBV3-1/TRBV3-2	TRBJ1-3	16	CASSQARQGRGNTIYF	TGTGCCAGCAGCCAAGCCAGACAGGGGAGGGGAAACACCATATATTTT
-	TRBD2	TRBV5-1	TRBJ2-1	17	CASSHDVAGRSYNEQFF	TGCGCCAGCTCACACGACGTAGCGGGGCGGTCCTACAATGAGCAGTTCTTC
-	-	TRBV9	TRBJ2-3	15	CASSVAAVNTDTQYF	TGTGCCAGCAGCGTAGCGGCGGTGAACACAGATACGCAGTATTTT
-	-	TRBV5-1	TRBJ2-1	15	CASSGGQPLYNEQFF	TGCGCCAGCAGTGGAGGACAGCCCCTCTACAATGAGCAGTTCTTC
-	-	TRBV12-3/TRBV12-4	TRBJ1-6	12	CASTLNDSPLHF	TGTGCCAGCACCCTAAACGATTCACCCCTCCACTTT
-	TRBD2	TRBV19	TRBJ2-7	14	CASSKTSFSYEQYF	TGTGCCAGTAGCAAGACTAGCTTCTCCTACGAGCAGTACTTC
-	TRBD2	TRBV3-1/TRBV3-2	TRBJ2-1	17	CASSQTSGRVSYNEQFF	TGTGCCAGCAGCCAGACTAGCGGGAGGGTCTCCTACAATGAGCAGTTCTTC
-	-	TRBV6-1	TRBJ2-1	15	CASSEGGAAYNEQFF	TGTGCCAGCAGTGAGGGGGGGGCTGCCTACAATGAGCAGTTCTTC
-	-	TRBV25-1	TRBJ2-5	14	CASSEGPLQETQYF	TGTGCCAGCAGCGAAGGGCCCTTACAAGAGACCCAGTACTTC
-	-	TRBV2	TRBJ1-6	14	CASSPSSYNSPLHF	TGTGCCAGCAGTCCTAGCTCCTATAATTCACCCCTCCACTTT
-	TRBD2	TRBV9	TRBJ2-1	16	CASSVTSGGPLGEQFF	TGTGCCAGCAGCGTCACTAGCGGGGGGCCCCTGGGCGAGCAGTTCTTC
-	TRBD1	TRBV27	TRBJ1-1	15	CASSIDRGGLTEAFF	TGTGCCAGCAGTATTGACAGGGGTGGTCTCACTGAAGCTTTCTTT
-	-	TRBV12-3/TRBV12-4	TRBJ2-6	13	CASSRAGANVLTF	TGTGCCAGCAGCAGGGCTGGGGCCAACGTCCTGACTTTC
-	TRBD1	TRBV7-2	TRBJ1-4	15	CASSRSGTDNEKLFF	TGTGCCAGCAGCCGCTCCGGGACAGATAATGAAAAACTGTTTTTT
-	TRBD2	TRBV4-3	TRBJ2-3	16	CASSQEVASGADTQYF	TGCGCCAGCAGCCAAGAAGTGGCTAGCGGGGCAGATACGCAGTATTTT
-	TRBD1	TRBV24-1	TRBJ2-2	16	CATSDHGTGGRGELFF	TGTGCCACCAGTGATCACGGGACAGGTGGAAGAGGGGAGCTGTTTTTT
-	-	TRBV5-1	TRBJ2-7	14	CASSDTTDLNEQYF	TGCGCCAGCAGCGACACGACAGATCTGAACGAGCAGTACTTC
-	-	TRBV21-1	TRBJ2-1	16	CAIQYPAGKSYNEQFF	TGTGCCATCCAGTACCCAGCGGGAAAATCCTACAATGAGCAGTTCTTC
-	TRBD1	TRBV2	TRBJ1-2	14	CASSDYRGVYGYTF	TGTGCCAGCAGTGATTACAGGGGAGTCTATGGCTACACCTTC
-	-	TRBV9	TRBJ2-5	13	CASSVGPQETQYF	TGTGCCAGCAGCGTCGGTCCCCAAGAGACCCAGTACTTC
-	-	TRBV28	TRBJ1-4	14	CASSESTGVGKLFF	TGTGCCAGCAGTGAAAGCACAGGAGTCGGAAAACTGTTTTTT
-	-	TRBV27	TRBJ2-2	13	CASSWIEAGELFF	TGTGCTAGCAGTTGGATCGAGGCCGGGGAGCTGTTTTTT
few	TRBD2	TRBV5-4	TRBJ2-5	14	CASSRGGDLETQYF	TGTGCCAGCAGCCGCGGGGGGGACCTGGAGACCCAGTACTTC
-	TRBD1	TRBV19	TRBJ1-6	15	CASSISARGTSPLHF	TGTGCCAGTAGTATCTCCGCCAGGGGGACTTCACCCCTCCACTTT
-	TRBD1	TRBV6-5	TRBJ1-1	14	CASSPIYRGTEAFF	TGTGCCAGCAGTCCTATCTACAGGGGCACTGAAGCTTTCTTT
-	-	TRBV6-5	TRBJ2-7	14	CASSYQITGYEQYF	TGTGCCAGCAGTTACCAAATCACAGGGTACGAGCAGTACTTC
once	TRBD1	TRBV6-2/TRBV6-3	TRBJ1-5	15	CASSRDRLKNQPQHF	TGTGCCAGCAGTCGGGACAGGTTAAAGAATCAGCCCCAGCATTTT
few	-	TRBV11-3	TRBJ2-7	15	CASSFAGSASYEQYF	TGTGCCAGCAGCTTCGCGGGCAGCGCTTCCTACGAGCAGTACTTC
-	-	TRBV4-1	TRBJ2-5	15	CASSQAGMGDLVQYF	TGCGCCAGCAGCCAAGCCGGGATGGGGGACTTGGTCCAGTACTTC
-	TRBD2	TRBV4-1	TRBJ2-1	16	CASSQDGGLAWNEQFF	TGCGCCAGCAGCCAAGATGGGGGACTAGCGTGGAATGAGCAGTTCTTC
-	TRBD1	TRBV18	TRBJ1-2	13	CASSTGTDYGYTF	TGTGCCAGCTCAACCGGGACAGACTATGGCTACACCTTC
once	-	TRBV9	TRBJ2-2	16	CASSVGANKNTGELFF	TGTGCCAGCAGCGTAGGGGCAAATAAAAACACCGGGGAGCTGTTTTTT
-	TRBD1	TRBV28	TRBJ2-5	15	CASSSTGTGQETQYF	TGTGCCAGCAGTTCCACCGGGACAGGCCAAGAGACCCAGTACTTC
-	TRBD1	TRBV6-1	TRBJ1-2	14	CASSERGQVWGYTF	TGTGCCAGCAGTGAAAGGGGACAGGTCTGGGGCTACACCTTC
-	-	TRBV7-9	TRBJ2-2	15	CASSLQRAGTGELFF	TGTGCCAGCAGCCTCCAGCGGGCGGGCACCGGGGAGCTGTTTTTT
few	TRBD1	TRBV7-9	TRBJ2-7	19	CASSTSLDRGPTAPGEQYF	TGTGCCAGCAGCACCTCCCTTGACAGGGGTCCTACCGCCCCTGGAGAGCAGTACTTC
once	TRBD2	TRBV11-3	TRBJ2-1	18	CASSLDPAGALQYNEQFF	TGTGCCAGCAGCTTAGATCCAGCGGGGGCCCTTCAGTACAATGAGCAGTTCTTC
-	TRBD1	TRBV29-1	TRBJ2-4	14	CSVEGTGLKNIQYF	TGCAGCGTTGAAGGGACAGGGTTAAAAAACATTCAGTACTTC
-	-	TRBV11-1	TRBJ2-7	15	CASSLNPAGTYEQYF	TGTGCCAGCAGCTTAAATCCGGCGGGGACCTACGAGCAGTACTTC
-	-	TRBV25-1	TRBJ1-2	14	CASSDSGSNYGYTF	TGTGCCAGCAGTGACTCAGGGTCCAACTATGGCTACACCTTC
-	-	TRBV6-4	TRBJ1-1	13	CASSEGGHTEAFF	TGTGCCAGCAGTGAGGGGGGGCACACTGAAGCTTTCTTT
once	TRBD2	TRBV7-3	TRBJ2-7	19	CASSSTTPPISGGYNEQYF	TGTGCCAGCAGCTCCACAACACCCCCGATCTCCGGGGGGTACAACGAGCAGTACTTC
-	-	TRBV9	TRBJ2-1	17	CASSLGRGQAPYNEQFF	TGTGCCAGCAGCCTAGGACGAGGGCAGGCCCCCTACAATGAGCAGTTCTTC
-	-	TRBV7-9	TRBJ2-1	18	CASSLATDYYFLHNEQFF	TGTGCCAGCAGCTTAGCTACCGATTACTATTTTCTTCACAATGAGCAGTTCTTC
-	-	TRBV7-2	TRBJ2-4	13	CASRKRGGNIQYF	TGTGCCAGCAGAAAAAGAGGAGGGAACATTCAGTACTTC
-	-	TRBV5-6	TRBJ1-5	13	CASSLGPDQPQHF	TGTGCCAGCAGCTTGGGGCCCGATCAGCCCCAGCATTTT
-	-	TRBV3-1/TRBV3-2	TRBJ1-1	13	CASSQRSNSEAFF	TGTGCCAGCAGCCAAAGAAGTAACTCCGAAGCTTTCTTT
-	TRBD1	TRBV5-1	TRBJ1-1	14	CASSIGTGGTEAFF	TGCGCCAGCAGCATCGGGACAGGGGGCACTGAAGCTTTCTTT
-	-	TRBV11-2	TRBJ1-2	13	CASSFDRTYGYTF	TGTGCCAGCAGCTTCGACAGGACCTATGGCTACACCTTC
-	TRBD1	TRBV27	TRBJ1-5	14	CASNQQGSNQPQHF	TGTGCCAGCAACCAACAGGGGAGCAATCAGCCCCAGCATTTT
-	-	TRBV18	TRBJ1-5	15	CASSPLGPSNQPQHF	TGTGCCAGCTCACCACTGGGCCCCAGCAATCAGCCCCAGCATTTT